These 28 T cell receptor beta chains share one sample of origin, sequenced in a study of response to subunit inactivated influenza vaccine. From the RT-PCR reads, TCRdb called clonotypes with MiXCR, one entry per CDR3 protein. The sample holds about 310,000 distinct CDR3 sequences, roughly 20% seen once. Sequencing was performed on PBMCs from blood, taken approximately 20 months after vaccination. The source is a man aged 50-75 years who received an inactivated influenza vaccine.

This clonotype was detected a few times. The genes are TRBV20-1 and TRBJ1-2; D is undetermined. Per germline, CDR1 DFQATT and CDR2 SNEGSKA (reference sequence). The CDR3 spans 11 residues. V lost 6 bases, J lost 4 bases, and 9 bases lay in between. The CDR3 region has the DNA TGCAGTGCCCAAATCCCCTATGGCTACACCTTC. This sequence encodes CSAQIPYGYTF.

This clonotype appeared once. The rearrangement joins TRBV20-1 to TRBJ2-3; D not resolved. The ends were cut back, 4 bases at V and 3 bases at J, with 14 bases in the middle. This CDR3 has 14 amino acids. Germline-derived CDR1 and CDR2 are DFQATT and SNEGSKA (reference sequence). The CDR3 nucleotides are TGCAGTGCTATTTTGACCGGACGAACAGATACGCAGTATTTT. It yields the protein CSAILTGRTDTQYF.

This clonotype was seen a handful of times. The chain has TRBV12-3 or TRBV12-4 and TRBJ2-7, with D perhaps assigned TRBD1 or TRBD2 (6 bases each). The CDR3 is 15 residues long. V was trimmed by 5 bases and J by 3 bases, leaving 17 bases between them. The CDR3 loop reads CASSPGGGAFYEQYF. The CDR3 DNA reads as TGTGCCAGCAGTCCCGGGGGCGGGGCTTTCTACGAGCAGTACTTC.

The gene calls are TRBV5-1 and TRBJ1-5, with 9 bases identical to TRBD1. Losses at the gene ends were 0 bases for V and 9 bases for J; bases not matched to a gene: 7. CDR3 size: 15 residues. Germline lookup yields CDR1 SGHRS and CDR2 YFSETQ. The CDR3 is CASSLAWGQGLPQHF. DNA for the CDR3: TGCGCCAGCAGCTTGGCCTGGGGACAGGGCCTGCCCCAGCATTTT.

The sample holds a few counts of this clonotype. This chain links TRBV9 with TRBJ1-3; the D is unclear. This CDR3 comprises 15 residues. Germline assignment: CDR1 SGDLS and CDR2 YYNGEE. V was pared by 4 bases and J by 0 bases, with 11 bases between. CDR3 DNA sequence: TGTGCCAGCAGCCCTCCCCGGAGCTCTGGAAACACCATATATTTT. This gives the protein CASSPPRSSGNTIYF.

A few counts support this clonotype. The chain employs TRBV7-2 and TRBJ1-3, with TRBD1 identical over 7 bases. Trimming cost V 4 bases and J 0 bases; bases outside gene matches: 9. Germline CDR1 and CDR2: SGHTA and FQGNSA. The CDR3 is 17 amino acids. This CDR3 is CASSYPTGAVSGNTIYF. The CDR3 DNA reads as TGTGCCAGCAGCTACCCAACAGGGGCCGTCTCTGGAAACACCATATATTTT.

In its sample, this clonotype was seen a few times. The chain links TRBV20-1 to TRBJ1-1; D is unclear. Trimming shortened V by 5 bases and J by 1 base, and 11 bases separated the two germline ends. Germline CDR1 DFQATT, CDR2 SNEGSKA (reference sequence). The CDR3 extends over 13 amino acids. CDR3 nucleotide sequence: TGCAGTGCTCCCCGCTTAGCGAACACTGAAGCTTTCTTT. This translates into CSAPRLANTEAFF.

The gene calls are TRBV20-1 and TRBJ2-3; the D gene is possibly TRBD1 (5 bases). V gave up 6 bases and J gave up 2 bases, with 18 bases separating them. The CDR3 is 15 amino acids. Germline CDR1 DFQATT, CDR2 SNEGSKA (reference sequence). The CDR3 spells CSARPNRRFTDTQYF. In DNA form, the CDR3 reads TGCAGTGCCCGCCCGAACAGGAGATTCACAGATACGCAGTATTTT.

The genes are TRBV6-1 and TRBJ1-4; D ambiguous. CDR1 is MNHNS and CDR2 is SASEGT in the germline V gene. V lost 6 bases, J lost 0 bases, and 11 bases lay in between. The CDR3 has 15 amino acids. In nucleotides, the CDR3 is TGTGCCAGCAGCCCAGACACAGCAACTAATGAAAAACTGTTTTTT. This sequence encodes CASSPDTATNEKLFF.

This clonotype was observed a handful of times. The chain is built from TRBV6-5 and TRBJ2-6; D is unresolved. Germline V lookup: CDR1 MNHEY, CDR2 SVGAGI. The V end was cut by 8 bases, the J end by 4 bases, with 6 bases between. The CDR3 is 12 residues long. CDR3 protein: CASGGGANVLTF. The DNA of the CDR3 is TGTGCCAGCGGTGGGGGGGCCAACGTCCTGACTTTC.

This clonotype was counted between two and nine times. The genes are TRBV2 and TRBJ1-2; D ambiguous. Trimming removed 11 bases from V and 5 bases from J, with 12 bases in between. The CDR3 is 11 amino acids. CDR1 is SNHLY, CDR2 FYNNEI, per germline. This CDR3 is CASQSDYGYTF. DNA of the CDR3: TGTGCCTCTCAGTCCGATTATGGCTACACCTTC. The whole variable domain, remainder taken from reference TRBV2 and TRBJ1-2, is EPEVTQTPSHQVTQMGQEVILRCVPISNHLYFYWYRQILGQKVEFLVSFYNNEISEKSEIFDDQFSVERPDGSNFTLKIRSTKLEDSAMYFCASQSDYGYTFGSGTRLTVV.

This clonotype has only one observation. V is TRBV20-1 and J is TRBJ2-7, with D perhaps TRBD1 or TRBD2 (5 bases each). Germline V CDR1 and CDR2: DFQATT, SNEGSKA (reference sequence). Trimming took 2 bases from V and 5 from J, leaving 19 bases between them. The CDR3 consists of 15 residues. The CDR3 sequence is CSARLARGNVNEQYF. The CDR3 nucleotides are TGCAGTGCTAGACTAGCAAGGGGCAACGTGAACGAGCAGTACTTC.

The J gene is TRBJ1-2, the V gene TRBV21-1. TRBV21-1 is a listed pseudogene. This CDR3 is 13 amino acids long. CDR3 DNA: TGTGCCAGCACACGCCAGGACAACTATGGCTACACCTTC. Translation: CASTRQDNYGYTF.

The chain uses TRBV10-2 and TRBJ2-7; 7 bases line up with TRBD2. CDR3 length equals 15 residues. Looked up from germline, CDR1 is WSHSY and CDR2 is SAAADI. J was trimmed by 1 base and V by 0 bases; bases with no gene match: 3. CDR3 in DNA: TGCGCCAGCAGTGAGTCGCGCGGGGGTTCCTACGAGCAGTACTTC. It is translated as CASSESRGGSYEQYF.

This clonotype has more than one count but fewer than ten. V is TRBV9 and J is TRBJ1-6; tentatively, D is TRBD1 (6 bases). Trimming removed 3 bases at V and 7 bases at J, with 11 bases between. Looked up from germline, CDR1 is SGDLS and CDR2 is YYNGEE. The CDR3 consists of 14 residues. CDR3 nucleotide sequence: TGTGCCAGCAGCGCCGGGACACCCAATTCACCCCTCCACTTT. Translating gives CASSAGTPNSPLHF.

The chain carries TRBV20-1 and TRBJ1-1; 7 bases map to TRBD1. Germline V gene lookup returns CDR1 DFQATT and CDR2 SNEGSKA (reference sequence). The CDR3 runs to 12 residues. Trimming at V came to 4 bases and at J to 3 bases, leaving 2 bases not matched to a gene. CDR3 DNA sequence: TGCAGTGCTACGACAGGGTACACTGAAGCTTTCTTT. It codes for CSATTGYTEAFF.

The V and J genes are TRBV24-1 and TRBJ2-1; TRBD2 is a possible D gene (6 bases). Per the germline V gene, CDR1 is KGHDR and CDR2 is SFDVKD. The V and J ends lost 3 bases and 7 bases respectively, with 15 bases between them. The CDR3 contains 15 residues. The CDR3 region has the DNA TGTGCCACCAGTGATCCCTTGGAGGGGTGGAATGAGCAGTTCTTC. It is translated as CATSDPLEGWNEQFF.

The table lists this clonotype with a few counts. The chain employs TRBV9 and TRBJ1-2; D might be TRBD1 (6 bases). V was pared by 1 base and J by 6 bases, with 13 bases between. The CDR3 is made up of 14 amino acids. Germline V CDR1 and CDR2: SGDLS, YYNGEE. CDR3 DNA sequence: TGTGCCAGCAGCGTAAACAGGGAGGGGGATGGCTACACCTTC. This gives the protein CASSVNREGDGYTF.

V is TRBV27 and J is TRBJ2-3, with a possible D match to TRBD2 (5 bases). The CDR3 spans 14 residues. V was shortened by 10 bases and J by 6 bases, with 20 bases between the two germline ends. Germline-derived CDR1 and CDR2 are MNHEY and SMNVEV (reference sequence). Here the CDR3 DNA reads TGTGCCACCCGACAACCGGGGTTAGGGGATACGCAGTATTTT. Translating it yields CATRQPGLGDTQYF.

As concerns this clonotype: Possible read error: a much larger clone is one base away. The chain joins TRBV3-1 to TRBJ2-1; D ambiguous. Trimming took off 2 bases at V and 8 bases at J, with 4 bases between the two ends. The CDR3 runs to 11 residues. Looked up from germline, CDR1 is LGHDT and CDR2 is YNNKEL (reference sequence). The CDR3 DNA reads TGTGCCAGCAGCCAATACCATGAGCAGTTCTTC. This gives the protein CASSQYHEQFF.

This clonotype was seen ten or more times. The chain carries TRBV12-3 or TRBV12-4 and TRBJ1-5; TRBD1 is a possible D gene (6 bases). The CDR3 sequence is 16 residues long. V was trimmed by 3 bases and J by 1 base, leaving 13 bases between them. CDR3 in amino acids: CASSFGGGTSNQPQHF. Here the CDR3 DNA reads TGTGCCAGCAGTTTTGGGGGGGGGACAAGCAATCAGCCCCAGCATTTT.

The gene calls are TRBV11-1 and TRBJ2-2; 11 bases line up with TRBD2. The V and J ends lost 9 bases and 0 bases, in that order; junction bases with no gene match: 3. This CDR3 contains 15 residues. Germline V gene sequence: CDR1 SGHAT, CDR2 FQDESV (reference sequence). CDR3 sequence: CASRTSGSNTGELFF. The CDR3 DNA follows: TGTGCCAGTCGGACTAGCGGGTCGAACACCGGGGAGCTGTTTTTT.

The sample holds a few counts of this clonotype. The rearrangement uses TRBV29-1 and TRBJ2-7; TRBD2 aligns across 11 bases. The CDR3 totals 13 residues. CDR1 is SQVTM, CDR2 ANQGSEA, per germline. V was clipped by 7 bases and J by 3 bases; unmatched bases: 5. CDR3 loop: CSGQLAGDYEQYF. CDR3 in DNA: TGCAGCGGCCAACTAGCGGGAGACTACGAGCAGTACTTC.

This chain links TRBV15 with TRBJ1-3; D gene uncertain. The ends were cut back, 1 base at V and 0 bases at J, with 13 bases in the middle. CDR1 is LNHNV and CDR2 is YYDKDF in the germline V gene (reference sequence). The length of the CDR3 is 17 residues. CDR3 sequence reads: CATSRVLENNSGNTIYF. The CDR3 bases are TGTGCCACCAGCAGAGTGTTGGAAAATAACTCTGGAAACACCATATATTTT. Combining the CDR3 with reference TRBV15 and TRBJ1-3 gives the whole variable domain DAMVIQNPRYQVTQFGKPVTLSCSQTLNHNVMYWYQQKSSQAPKLLFHYYDKDFNNEADTPDNFQSRRPNTSFCFLDIRSPGLGDTAMYLCATSRVLENNSGNTIYFGEGSWLTVV.

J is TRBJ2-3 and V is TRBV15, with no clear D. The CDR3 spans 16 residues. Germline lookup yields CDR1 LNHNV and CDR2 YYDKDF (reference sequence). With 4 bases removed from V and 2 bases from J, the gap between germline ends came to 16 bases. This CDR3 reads CATSIKKVSFTDTQYF. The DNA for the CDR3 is TGTGCCACCAGCATAAAAAAAGTAAGCTTCACAGATACGCAGTATTTT.

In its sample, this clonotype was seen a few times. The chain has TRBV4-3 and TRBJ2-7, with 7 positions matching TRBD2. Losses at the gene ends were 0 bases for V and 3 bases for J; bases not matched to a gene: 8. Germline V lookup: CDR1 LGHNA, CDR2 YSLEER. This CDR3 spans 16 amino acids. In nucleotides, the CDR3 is TGCGCCAGCAGCCAAGAATACGGGGCGGGAGACTACGAGCAGTACTTC. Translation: CASSQEYGAGDYEQYF.

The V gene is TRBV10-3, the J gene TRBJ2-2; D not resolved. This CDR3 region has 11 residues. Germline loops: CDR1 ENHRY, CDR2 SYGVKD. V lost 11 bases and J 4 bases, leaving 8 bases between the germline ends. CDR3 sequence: CAVRSTGELFF. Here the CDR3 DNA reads TGTGCCGTGCGCAGCACCGGGGAGCTGTTTTTT.

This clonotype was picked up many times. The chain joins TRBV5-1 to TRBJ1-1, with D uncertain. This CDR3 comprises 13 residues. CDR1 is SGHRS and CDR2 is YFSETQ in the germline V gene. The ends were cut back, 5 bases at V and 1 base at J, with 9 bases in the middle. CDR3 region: CASREAGNTEAFF. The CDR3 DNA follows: TGCGCCAGCAGAGAGGCGGGGAACACTGAAGCTTTCTTT.